The 27 T cell receptor beta chains below all came from one sample that was sequenced in a study of blood T cell repertoires in COVID-19. Sequenced by immunoSEQ multiplex PCR; TCRdb stores in-frame clones only, minus some. The table includes 350,000 or so clones, more than 70% detected once. The sequenced material came from peripheral blood. These receptor sequences come from a man aged 25 to 45 with active or convalescent COVID-19.

This clone came up once. The V and J genes are TRBV14 and TRBJ2-5; 14 bases fit TRBD2. Per germline, CDR1 SGHDN and CDR2 FVKESK. The J segment lost 5 bases and the V segment lost 2 bases, leaving 7 bases of the junction unmatched. The CDR3 runs 17 residues. DNA of the CDR3: TGTGCCAGCAGCCAAAGGACTAGCGGGGGGCCGTGGGAGACCCAGTACTTC. Its protein is CASSQRTSGGPWETQYF.

V usage is TRBV19 and J usage is TRBJ2-1, with D perhaps TRBD1 (6 bases). Per germline, CDR1 LNHDA and CDR2 SQIVND (reference sequence). Trimming pared 3 bases from V and 12 bases from J, leaving 12 bases between. The length of the CDR3 is 12 residues. The CDR3 DNA follows: TGTGCCAGTAGTATCCCTACAGGGTGGCAGTTCTTC. Protein sequence: CASSIPTGWQFF.

The V and J genes are TRBV27 and TRBJ1-2, with a weak D call TRBD1 (6 bases). This CDR3 is built from 17 residues. Germline CDR1 reads MNHEY; CDR2 reads SMNVEV (reference sequence). V shed 2 bases and J shed 5 bases, with 21 bases lying between them. CDR3 sequence: CASSLRRGGDVTYGYTF. CDR3 sequence (DNA): TGTGCCAGCAGTTTAAGGAGGGGGGGAGACGTCACTTATGGCTACACCTTC.

This clone was counted a single time. This chain links TRBV18 with TRBJ2-3; TRBD1 aligns across 9 bases. The V gene's germline CDR1 is KGHSH and CDR2 LQKENI. This CDR3 has 15 residues. Losses at the gene ends were 4 bases for V and 1 base for J; bases not matched to a gene: 3. CDR3 in DNA: TGTGCCAGCTCACGGGGACAGGGAGGCACAGATACGCAGTATTTT. This translates into CASSRGQGGTDTQYF.

This chain links TRBV11-2 with TRBJ1-4, with TRBD1 identical over 7 bases. The germline V gene encodes CDR1 SGHAT and CDR2 FQNNGV. V shed 5 bases, J shed 7 bases, and the junction held 7 bases outside the gene matches. This CDR3 has 14 residues. The CDR3 sequence: CASSQQGQPEKLFF. DNA of the CDR3: TGTGCCAGCAGCCAACAGGGACAGCCTGAAAAACTGTTTTTT.

This clone showed up just once. The rearrangement links TRBV6-2 or TRBV6-3 to TRBJ2-3; D gene ambiguous. Germline-derived CDR1 and CDR2 are MNHEY and SVGEGT. The V end lost 6 bases, the J end lost 5 bases, and 12 bases lay between the germline ends. The CDR3 extends over 13 amino acids. CDR3 region: CASSLHQKDTQYF. In DNA, the CDR3 is TGTGCCAGCAGCCTTCACCAGAAAGATACGCAGTATTTT.

This rearrangement joins TRBV27 to TRBJ1-2; the D is unclear. The CDR3 length is 14 residues. Germline V gene data show CDR1 as MNHEY and CDR2 as SMNVEV (reference sequence). V was cut by 6 bases and J by 0 bases, with 11 bases left in between. The CDR3 spells CASSRRETNYGYTF. CDR3 nucleotide sequence: TGTGCCAGCAGCCGCCGGGAAACTAACTATGGCTACACCTTC.

This clone was counted a few times. The chain carries TRBV11-3 and TRBJ1-2; D possibly corresponds to TRBD1 (6 bases). This CDR3 comprises 14 residues. CDR1 SGHNT and CDR2 YENEEA come from the germline V gene. The V end lost 5 bases, the J end lost 6 bases, and 16 bases lay between the germline ends. The CDR3 protein is CASSPGQLLDGYTF. DNA for the CDR3: TGTGCCAGCAGCCCCGGACAGCTATTAGATGGCTACACCTTC.

The V call is TRBV5-4, the J call TRBJ2-5, with unresolved D. CDR1 and CDR2 (germline): SGHNT, YYREEE (reference sequence). The CDR3 sequence is 13 residues long. Between the trimmed V and J ends, which lost 2 bases and 4 bases, there was a span of 9 bases. The CDR3 DNA follows: TGTGCCAGCAGCTTTTTCCCCGGAGAGACCCAGTACTTC. Residues: CASSFFPGETQYF. The whole variable domain, remainder taken from reference TRBV5-4 and TRBJ2-5, is ETGVTQSPTHLIKTRGQQVTLRCSSQSGHNTVSWYQQALGQGPQFIFQYYREEENGRGNFPPRFSGLQFPNYSSELNVNALELDDSALYLCASSFFPGETQYFGPGTRLLVL.

Remarks on this clone: In the same sample, other DNA sequences code for this CDR3. The chain is built from TRBV7-9 and TRBJ1-2; tentatively, D is TRBD1 (6 bases). Germline V gives CDR1 SEHNR, CDR2 FQNEAQ (reference sequence). The CDR3 runs 12 residues. V shed 4 bases and J shed 5 bases, with 8 bases lying between them. Written as DNA, the CDR3 is TGTGCCAGCAGCTCCAGGGGATATGGCTACACCTTC. It translates to CASSSRGYGYTF.

The V call is TRBV7-2, the J call TRBJ1-4; 10 nucleotides align to TRBD1. The CDR3 is 14 amino acids. Germline V CDR1 and CDR2: SGHTA, FQGNSA. Trimming at V came to 5 bases and at J to 11 bases, leaving 8 bases not matched to a gene. The CDR3: CASSPGQGSGKLFF. The DNA for the CDR3 is TGTGCCAGCAGCCCGGGACAGGGGAGTGGCAAACTGTTTTTT.

The chain has TRBV30 and TRBJ1-1; 7 bases agree with TRBD1. Trimming removed 0 bases from V and 2 bases from J; junction bases left unmatched: 12. The CDR3 sequence is 17 residues long. Germline V CDR1 and CDR2: GTSNPN, SVGIG (reference sequence). This chain's CDR3 is CAWSVPYWKGANTEAFF. CDR3 in DNA: TGTGCCTGGAGTGTACCCTACTGGAAGGGGGCAAACACTGAAGCTTTCTTT. The whole variable domain, filled in from reference TRBV30 and TRBJ1-1, reads SQTIHQWPATLVQPVGSPLSLECTVEGTSNPNLYWYRQAAGRGLQLLFYSVGIGQISSEVPQNLSASRPQDRQFILSSKKLLLSDSGFYLCAWSVPYWKGANTEAFFGQGTRLTVV.

The chain joins TRBV7-2 to TRBJ2-2; D remains unclear. The CDR3 sequence is 14 residues long. The V and J ends lost 5 bases and 1 base respectively, with 8 bases between them. Germline lookup yields CDR1 SGHTA and CDR2 FQGNSA. CDR3 amino acids: CASSKIGNTGELFF. The DNA of the CDR3 is TGTGCCAGCAGCAAGATCGGGAACACCGGGGAGCTGTTTTTT.

The chain is built from TRBV19 and TRBJ2-3; possible D gene TRBD2, 6 bases. Germline values: CDR1 LNHDA, CDR2 SQIVND (reference sequence). Trimming left V 5 bases short and J 0 bases short, with 15 bases between. The CDR3 totals 16 residues. CDR3: CASSPPGERSTDTQYF. In DNA, the CDR3 is TGTGCCAGTAGTCCTCCGGGGGAAAGGAGCACAGATACGCAGTATTTT.

The rearrangement uses TRBV24-1 and TRBJ1-1; 9 nucleotides agree with TRBD1. Germline V lookup: CDR1 KGHDR, CDR2 SFDVKD. Losses at the gene ends were 4 bases for V and 4 bases for J; bases not matched to a gene: 6. The CDR3 is 15 amino acids. CDR3 in amino acids: CATSDPGTGTTEAFF. The CDR3 DNA reads TGTGCCACCAGTGACCCCGGGACAGGGACCACTGAAGCTTTCTTT.

The J gene is TRBJ1-5, the V gene TRBV2, with D unresolved. The length of the CDR3 is 12 residues. Per germline, CDR1 SNHLY and CDR2 FYNNEI. The V gene lost 3 bases and the J gene lost 4 bases, with 4 bases spanning the gap. CDR3 in DNA: TGTGCCAGCAGTGACACTAATCAGCCCCAGCATTTT. Its translation is CASSDTNQPQHF.

The chain couples TRBV5-4 to TRBJ1-4, with D perhaps matching TRBD1 (5 bases). The CDR3 covers 15 residues. V was clipped by 3 bases and J by 8 bases, with 17 bases between them. Germline CDR1 SGHNT, CDR2 YYREEE (reference sequence). The DNA for the CDR3 is TGTGCCAGCAGCTCTCAATCCGGGGGTTCGGAAAAACTGTTTTTT. Its protein is CASSSQSGGSEKLFF. Based on the CDR3 plus reference TRBV5-4 and TRBJ1-4, the full variable domain is ETGVTQSPTHLIKTRGQQVTLRCSSQSGHNTVSWYQQALGQGPQFIFQYYREEENGRGNFPPRFSGLQFPNYSSELNVNALELDDSALYLCASSSQSGGSEKLFFGSGTQLSVL.

This chain joins TRBV30 and TRBJ2-1, with 7 nucleotides matching TRBD2. Germline V gene sequence: CDR1 GTSNPN, CDR2 SVGIG (reference sequence). Trimming removed 6 bases from V and 6 bases from J; junction bases left unmatched: 8. The CDR3 spans 13 residues. In DNA form, the CDR3 reads TGTGCCTGTACCCGCGGGAGCCTCAATGAGCAGTTCTTC. This gives the protein CACTRGSLNEQFF.

The J gene is TRBJ1-2, the V gene TRBV20-1; the D is unclear. Trimming cost V 4 bases and J 0 bases, with 3 bases left between them. The germline gives CDR1 DFQATT, CDR2 SNEGSKA (reference sequence). CDR3 length: 11 amino acids. CDR3 nucleotides: TGCAGTGCTACCGCTAACTATGGCTACACCTTC. Translated, it gives CSATANYGYTF.

The chain joins TRBV4-3 to TRBJ1-3, with TRBD1 as a possible D gene (6 bases). V lost 3 bases to trimming and J lost 4 bases, with 19 bases between them. Germline-derived CDR1 and CDR2 are LGHNA and YSLEER. The length of the CDR3 is 17 residues. CDR3 nucleotide sequence: TGCGCCAGCAGCCAGGGCCCAGGGGACCCCTCCGGAAACACCATATATTTT. It encodes CASSQGPGDPSGNTIYF.

This clone was counted a single time. This chain uses TRBV5-1 with TRBJ2-2; no definite D call. V lost 4 bases and J lost 3, with 7 bases in between. CDR1 and CDR2 from the germline V gene are SGHRS and YFSETQ. This CDR3 region has 13 residues. CDR3 region: CASSLTDTGELFF. In DNA, the CDR3 is TGCGCCAGCAGCCTTACAGACACCGGGGAGCTGTTTTTT. The full variable domain, rest sourced from reference TRBV5-1 and TRBJ2-2, is KAGVTQTPRYLIKTRGQQVTLSCSPISGHRSVSWYQQTPGQGLQFLFEYFSETQRNKGNFPGRFSGRQFSNSRSEMNVSTLELGDSALYLCASSLTDTGELFFGEGSRLTVL.

The V call is TRBV18, the J call TRBJ2-7; TRBD2 might be the D (7 bases). Between the trimmed V and J ends, which lost 3 bases and 6 bases, there was a span of 15 bases. CDR1 and CDR2 from the germline V gene are KGHSH and LQKENI. The CDR3 has 14 amino acids. CDR3 nucleotide sequence: TGTGCCAGCTCACCGGGGGGGCCAGGAAGCGAGCAGTACTTC. It specifies CASSPGGPGSEQYF.

This rearrangement joins TRBV5-8 to TRBJ2-3; D is perhaps TRBD2 (6 bases). The germline CDR1 and CDR2 sequences are SGHTS and YDEGEE. This CDR3 contains 15 residues. V was trimmed by 5 bases and J by 4 bases, leaving 17 bases between them. The chain's CDR3 is CASRDRLDWADTQYF. DNA of the CDR3: TGTGCCAGCAGGGATAGACTAGATTGGGCAGATACGCAGTATTTT.

The sample holds a few counts of this clone. The chain couples TRBV5-1 to TRBJ1-3; unclear D gene. There are 14 residues in the CDR3. V lost 0 bases to trimming and J lost 0 bases, with 4 bases between them. CDR1 and CDR2 (germline): SGHRS, YFSETQ. As DNA, the CDR3 is TGCGCCAGCAGCTTGGCAGTCTCTGGAAACACCATATATTTT. Translating it yields CASSLAVSGNTIYF. The full variable domain, completed using reference TRBV5-1 and TRBJ1-3, is KAGVTQTPRYLIKTRGQQVTLSCSPISGHRSVSWYQQTPGQGLQFLFEYFSETQRNKGNFPGRFSGRQFSNSRSEMNVSTLELGDSALYLCASSLAVSGNTIYFGEGSWLTVV.

The chain joins TRBV28 to TRBJ2-7; 7 nucleotides line up with TRBD2. CDR1 is MDHEN and CDR2 is SYDVKM in the germline V gene. Losses at the gene ends were 4 bases for V and 5 bases for J; bases not matched to a gene: 11. The CDR3 spans 15 residues. The CDR3 sequence is CASSSPGGPTNEQYF. The CDR3 DNA follows: TGTGCCAGCAGTTCCCCGGGGGGACCGACGAACGAGCAGTACTTC. The full variable domain, in which reference TRBV28 and TRBJ2-7 provide the parts outside the CDR3, is DVKVTQSSRYLVKRTGEKVFLECVQDMDHENMFWYRQDPGLGLRLIYFSYDVKMKEKGDIPEGYSVSREKKERFSLILESASTNQTSMYLCASSSPGGPTNEQYFGPGTRLTVT.

The chain couples TRBV12-3 or TRBV12-4 to TRBJ1-1; a weak D match, TRBD1 (6 bases). The CDR3 has 12 amino acids. V was trimmed by 7 bases and J by 7 bases, leaving 13 bases between them. The DNA of the CDR3 is TGTGCCAGCACCCTGGGGGGGCTTGAAGCTTTCTTT. The encoded protein is CASTLGGLEAFF.

The chain employs TRBV28 and TRBJ2-1; the match to TRBD1 covers 7 bases. V shed 4 bases and J 4 bases; nucleotides not matched to a gene: 4. This CDR3 contains 14 residues. Germline V lookup: CDR1 MDHEN, CDR2 SYDVKM. The CDR3 DNA follows: TGTGCCAGCAGTTCCGGGACAGATTACAATGAGCAGTTCTTC. The encoded protein is CASSSGTDYNEQFF.